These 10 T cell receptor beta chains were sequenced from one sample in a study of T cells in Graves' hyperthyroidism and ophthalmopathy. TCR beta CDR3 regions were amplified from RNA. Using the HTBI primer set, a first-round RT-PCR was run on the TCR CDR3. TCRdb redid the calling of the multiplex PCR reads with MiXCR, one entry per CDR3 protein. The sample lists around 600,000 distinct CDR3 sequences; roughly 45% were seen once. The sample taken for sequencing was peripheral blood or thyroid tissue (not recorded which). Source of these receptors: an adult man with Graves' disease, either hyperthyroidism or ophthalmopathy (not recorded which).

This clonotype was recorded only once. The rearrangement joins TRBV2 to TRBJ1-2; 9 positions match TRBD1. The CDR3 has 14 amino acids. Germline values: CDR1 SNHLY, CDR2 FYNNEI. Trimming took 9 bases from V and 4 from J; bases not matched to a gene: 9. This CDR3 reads CASTRDRDPYGYTF. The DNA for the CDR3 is TGTGCCAGTACCCGGGACAGGGACCCCTATGGCTACACCTTC.

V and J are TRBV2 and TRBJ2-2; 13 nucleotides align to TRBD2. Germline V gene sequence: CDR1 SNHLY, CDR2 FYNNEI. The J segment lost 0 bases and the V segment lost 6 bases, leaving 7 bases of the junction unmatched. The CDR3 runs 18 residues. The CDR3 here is CASSLAGTSGANTGELFF. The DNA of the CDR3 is TGTGCCAGCAGCTTAGCTGGGACTAGCGGGGCGAACACCGGGGAGCTGTTTTTT.

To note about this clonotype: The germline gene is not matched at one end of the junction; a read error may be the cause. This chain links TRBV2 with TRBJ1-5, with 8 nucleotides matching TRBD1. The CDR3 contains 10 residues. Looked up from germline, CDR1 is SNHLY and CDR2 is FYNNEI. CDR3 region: CASREDRGHF. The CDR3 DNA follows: TGTGCCAGCAGAGAAGACAGGGGGCATTTT.

CDR3 nucleotides: TGCAGCGTTGGTTCGGGGTGGGGCTATGGCTACACCTTC. It codes for CSVGSGWGYGYTF. The rearrangement links TRBV29-1 to TRBJ1-2; D is undetermined. V was cut by 4 bases and J by 4 bases, with 13 bases left in between. The CDR3 has 13 residues. Germline loops: CDR1 SQVTM, CDR2 ANQGSEA.

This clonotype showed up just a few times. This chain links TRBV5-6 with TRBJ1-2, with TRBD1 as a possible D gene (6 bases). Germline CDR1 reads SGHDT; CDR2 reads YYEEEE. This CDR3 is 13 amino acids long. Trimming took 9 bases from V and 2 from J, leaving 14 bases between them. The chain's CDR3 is CATRQVANYGYTF. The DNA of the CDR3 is TGTGCCACCAGACAGGTGGCGAACTATGGCTACACCTTC.

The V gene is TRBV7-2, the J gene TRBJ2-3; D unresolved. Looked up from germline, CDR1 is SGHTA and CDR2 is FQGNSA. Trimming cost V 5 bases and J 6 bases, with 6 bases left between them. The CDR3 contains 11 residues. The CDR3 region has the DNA TGTGCCAGCAGCCCCGTGGATACGCAGTATTTT. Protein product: CASSPVDTQYF.

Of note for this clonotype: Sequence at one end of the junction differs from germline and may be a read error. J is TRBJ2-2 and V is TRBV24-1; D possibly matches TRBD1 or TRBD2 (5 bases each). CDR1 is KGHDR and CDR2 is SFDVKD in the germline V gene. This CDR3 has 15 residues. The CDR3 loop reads CASSKRGPNTGELFF. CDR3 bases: TGTGCCAGCAGTAAAAGGGGACCAAACACCGGGGAGCTGTTTTTT.

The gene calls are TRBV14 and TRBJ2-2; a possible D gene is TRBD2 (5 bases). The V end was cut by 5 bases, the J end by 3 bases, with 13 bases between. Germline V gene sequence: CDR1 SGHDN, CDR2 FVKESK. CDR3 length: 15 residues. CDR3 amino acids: CASSLAEGDTGELFF. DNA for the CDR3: TGTGCCAGCAGCTTGGCCGAGGGAGACACCGGGGAGCTGTTTTTT.

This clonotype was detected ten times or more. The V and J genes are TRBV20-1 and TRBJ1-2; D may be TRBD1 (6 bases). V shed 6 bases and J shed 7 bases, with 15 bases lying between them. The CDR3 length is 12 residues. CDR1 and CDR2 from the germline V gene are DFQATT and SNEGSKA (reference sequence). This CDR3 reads CSARTGFAGYTF. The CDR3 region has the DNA TGCAGTGCCCGAACAGGGTTCGCTGGCTACACCTTC.

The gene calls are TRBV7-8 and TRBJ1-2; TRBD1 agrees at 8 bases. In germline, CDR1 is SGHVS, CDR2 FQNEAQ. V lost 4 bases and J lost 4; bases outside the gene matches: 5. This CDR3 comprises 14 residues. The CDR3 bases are TGTGCCAGCAGCTCAAAAGGGACAGGCTATGGCTACACCTTC. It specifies CASSSKGTGYGYTF. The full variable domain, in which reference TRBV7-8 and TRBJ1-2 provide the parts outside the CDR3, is GAGVSQSPRYKVAKRGQDVALRCDPISGHVSLFWYQQALGQGPEFLTYFQNEAQLDKSGLPSDRFFAERPEGSVSTLKIQRTQQEDSAVYLCASSSKGTGYGYTFGSGTRLTVV.